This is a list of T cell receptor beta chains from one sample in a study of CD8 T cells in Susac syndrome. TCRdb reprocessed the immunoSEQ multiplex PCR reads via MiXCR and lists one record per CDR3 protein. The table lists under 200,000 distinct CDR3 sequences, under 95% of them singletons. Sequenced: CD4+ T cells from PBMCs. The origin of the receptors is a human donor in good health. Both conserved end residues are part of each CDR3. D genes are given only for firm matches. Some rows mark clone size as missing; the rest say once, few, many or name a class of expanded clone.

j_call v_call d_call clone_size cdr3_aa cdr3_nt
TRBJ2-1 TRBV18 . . CASSPPGTPNNEQFF TGTGCCAGCTCACCGCCGGGGACTCCAAACAATGAGCAGTTCTTC
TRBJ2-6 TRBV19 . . CASRRGGPAGANVLTF TGTGCCAGTAGACGTGGGGGGCCCGCTGGGGCCAACGTCCTGACTTTC
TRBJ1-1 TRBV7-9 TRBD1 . CASSSTFRGSFTEAFF TGTGCCAGCAGCTCTACTTTCAGGGGGAGTTTCACTGAAGCTTTCTTT
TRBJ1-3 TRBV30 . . CAWARGRHPPGNTIYF TGTGCCTGGGCCCGTGGGCGACATCCACCTGGAAACACCATATATTTT
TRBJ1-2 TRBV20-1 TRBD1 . CSADGTVANYGYTF TGCAGTGCCGACGGGACAGTAGCTAACTATGGCTACACCTTC
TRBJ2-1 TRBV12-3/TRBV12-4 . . CASSTNRDNEQFF TGTGCCAGCAGCACAAACAGGGACAATGAGCAGTTCTTC
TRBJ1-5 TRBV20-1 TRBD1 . CSARRGQGAGNQPQHF TGCAGTGCTAGAAGGGGACAGGGGGCAGGCAATCAGCCCCAGCATTTT
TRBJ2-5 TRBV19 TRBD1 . CASRDRAETQYF TGTGCCAGTAGGGACAGGGCAGAGACCCAGTACTTC
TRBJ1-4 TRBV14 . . CASSQDTAYATNEKLFF TGTGCCAGCAGCCAAGATACAGCTTATGCAACTAATGAAAAACTGTTTTTT
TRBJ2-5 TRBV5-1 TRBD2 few CASRPGLAGETQYF TGCGCCAGCCGACCCGGACTAGCGGGAGAGACCCAGTACTTC
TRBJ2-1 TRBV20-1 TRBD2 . CSARDLLLAGGSNEQFF TGCAGTGCTAGGGATTTGCTCCTAGCGGGGGGGAGCAATGAGCAGTTCTTC
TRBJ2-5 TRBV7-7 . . CASSLGGVETQYF TGTGCCAGCAGCCTGGGCGGGGTAGAGACCCAGTACTTC
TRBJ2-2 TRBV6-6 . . CASSYRAPGELFF TGTGCCAGCAGCTACAGGGCCCCCGGGGAGCTGTTTTTT
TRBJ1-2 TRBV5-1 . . CASSLGQDYGYTF TGCGCCAGCAGCTTGGGACAGGACTATGGCTACACCTTC
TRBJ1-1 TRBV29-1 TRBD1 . CSVEDSGGRTEAFF TGCAGCGTTGAAGATTCAGGGGGACGGACTGAAGCTTTCTTT
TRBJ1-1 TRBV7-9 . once CASSLLGGWTEAFF TGTGCCAGCAGCTTGCTGGGGGGCTGGACTGAAGCTTTCTTT
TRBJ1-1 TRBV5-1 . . CASSLHGNTEAFF TGCGCCAGCAGCTTGCATGGGAACACTGAAGCTTTCTTT
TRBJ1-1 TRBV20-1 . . CSAPKDSWTEAFF TGCAGTGCCCCGAAGGACAGTTGGACTGAAGCTTTCTTT
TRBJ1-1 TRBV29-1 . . CSVVRTQRTEAFF TGCAGCGTTGTCCGGACACAGAGGACTGAAGCTTTCTTT
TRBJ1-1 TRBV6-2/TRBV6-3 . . CASSEMNTEAFF TGTGCCAGCAGCGAGATGAACACTGAAGCTTTCTTT
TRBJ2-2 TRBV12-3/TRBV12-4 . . CASSRERTGELFF TGTGCCAGCAGCCGCGAAAGAACCGGGGAGCTGTTTTTT
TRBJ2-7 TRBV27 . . CASSHPRDGVYEQYF TGTGCCAGCAGTCACCCCCGGGACGGGGTCTACGAGCAGTACTTC
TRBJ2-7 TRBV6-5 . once CASSYKGNYEQYF TGTGCCAGCAGTTATAAGGGGAACTACGAGCAGTACTTC
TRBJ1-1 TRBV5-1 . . CASSYGGMDTEAFF TGCGCCAGCAGCTATGGGGGCATGGACACTGAAGCTTTCTTT
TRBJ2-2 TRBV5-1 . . CASSLEPASGELFF TGCGCCAGCAGCTTGGAGCCAGCAAGCGGGGAGCTGTTTTTT
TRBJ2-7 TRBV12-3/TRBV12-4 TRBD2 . CASSHPSGGAYEQYF TGTGCCAGCAGTCACCCTAGCGGGGGGGCCTACGAGCAGTACTTC
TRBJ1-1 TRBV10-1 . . CASKRALNTEAFF TGCGCCAGCAAGAGGGCCCTGAACACTGAAGCTTTCTTT
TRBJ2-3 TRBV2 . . CASSEAADTQYF TGTGCCAGCAGTGAAGCAGCAGATACGCAGTATTTT
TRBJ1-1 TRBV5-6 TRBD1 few CASSFGTANTEAFF TGTGCCAGCAGCTTTGGGACAGCGAACACTGAAGCTTTCTTT
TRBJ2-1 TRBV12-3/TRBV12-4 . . CASSLGQSKEQFF TGTGCCAGCAGTTTAGGGCAGTCAAAGGAGCAGTTCTTC
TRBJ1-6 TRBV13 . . CASSLVQGYNSPLHF TGTGCCAGCAGCTTGGTCCAGGGATATAATTCACCCCTCCACTTT
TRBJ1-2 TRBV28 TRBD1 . CASTLPTGQNYGYTF TGTGCCAGCACCTTACCGACAGGGCAGAACTATGGCTACACCTTC
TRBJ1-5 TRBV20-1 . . CSARMRQVERNQPQHF TGCAGTGCTAGAATGAGACAGGTTGAGCGCAATCAGCCCCAGCATTTT
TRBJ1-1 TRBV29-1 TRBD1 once CSAATGMNTEAFF TGCAGCGCAGCGACAGGGATGAACACTGAAGCTTTCTTT
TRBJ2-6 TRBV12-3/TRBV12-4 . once CASSLRQNVGANVLTF TGTGCCAGCAGTTTAAGGCAGAATGTTGGGGCCAACGTCCTGACTTTC
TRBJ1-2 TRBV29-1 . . CSVETLWGNYGYTF TGCAGCGTTGAAACCCTTTGGGGGAACTATGGCTACACCTTC
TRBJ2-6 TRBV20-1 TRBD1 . CSAGQGAPGANVLTF TGCAGTGCGGGCCAGGGGGCGCCTGGGGCCAACGTCCTGACTTTC
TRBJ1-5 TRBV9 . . CASSVGPLVNNQPQHF TGTGCCAGCAGCGTGGGCCCCCTCGTCAACAATCAGCCCCAGCATTTT
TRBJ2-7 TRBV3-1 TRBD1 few CASSRPGQGYEQYF TGTGCCAGCAGCCGCCCGGGACAGGGCTACGAGCAGTACTTC
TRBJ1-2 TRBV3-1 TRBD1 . CASSQGDRAENGYTF TGTGCCAGCAGCCAAGGGGACAGGGCTGAGAATGGCTACACCTTC
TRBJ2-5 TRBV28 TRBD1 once CASSLGTGGTETQYF TGTGCCAGCAGTCTGGGGACAGGGGGCACAGAGACCCAGTACTTC